This T cell receptor (beta chain) was obtained from a study of shared clonotypes between healthy human individuals. This clone showed up just once. Its antigen is unidentified. Study results and caveats: Between a handful of donors, naive CD4 clonotypes were shared at a level of around 4.8%. Naive subsets tended to show greater estimated richness than memory subsets.

Method: immunoSEQ multiplex PCR; TCRdb's copy keeps in-frame clones and lacks some. The sample contains approximately 1,000,000 clones, about 80% of which appear only once. Trimming stripped 2 bases from V and 0 bases from J, with 13 bases between. CDR1 is SGHTA and CDR2 is FQGNSA in the germline V gene. There are 16 residues in the CDR3. The specimen was memory CD4+ T cells from PBMCs. Subset in this sample: CD45RA-negative fraction. The chain is built from TRBV7-2 and TRBJ1-1; perhaps TRBD1 as D (6 bases). This sequence originates from a man between 18 and 35 years old in good health. Some clones in this sample may be carry-over from other donors' samples. CDR3 amino acids: CASSLKQGRLNTEAFF. CDR3 nucleotides: TGTGCCAGCAGCTTAAAGCAGGGGCGCTTGAACACTGAAGCTTTCTTT.